The source of this TCR beta chain is a study of T cells after yellow fever vaccination. TCRdb re-called the 5' RACE reads through MiXCR, storing one row per CDR3 protein. Among 29,000 or so distinct CDR3 sequences listed, over 5.5% were seen once. CDR1 and CDR2 from the germline V gene are SQVTM and ANQGSEA. Trimming pared 6 bases from V and 4 bases from J, leaving 13 bases between. The CDR3 is 13 amino acids. This clonotype came up a few times. Findings and limits, study-wide: Most primary-vaccination clones recurred post-booster (under 98% CD4, about 90% CD8). The CD4 compartment and the CD8 compartment contained a small share of clonotypes in common. Sorted memory subsets on day 0 lacked detectable levels of almost all vaccine-responding clonotypes.

This receptor was taken from a man between 25 and 39 years old who received the YFV17D yellow fever vaccine. The genes are TRBV29-1 and TRBJ1-5; D is perhaps TRBD1 (6 bases). Sequenced material: PBMCs, either bulk or a sorted T-cell subset (CD4+, CD8+, memory, or dextramer-sorted; not recorded which), taken on the day of the yellow fever booster vaccination. CDR3 amino acids: CSVRDNWNQPQHF. CDR3 bases: TGCAGCGTCCGGGACAATTGGAATCAGCCCCAGCATTTT.